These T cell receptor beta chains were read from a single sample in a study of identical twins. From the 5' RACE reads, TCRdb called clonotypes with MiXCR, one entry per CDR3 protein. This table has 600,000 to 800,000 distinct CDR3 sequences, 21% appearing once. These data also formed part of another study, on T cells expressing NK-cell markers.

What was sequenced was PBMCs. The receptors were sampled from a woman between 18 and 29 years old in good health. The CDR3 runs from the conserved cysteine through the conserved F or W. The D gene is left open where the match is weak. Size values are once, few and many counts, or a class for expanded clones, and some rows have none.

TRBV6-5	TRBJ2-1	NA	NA	CATSEDRNEQFF	TGTGCCACCAGTGAGGATCGGAATGAGCAGTTCTTC
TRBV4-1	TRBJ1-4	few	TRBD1	CASSQKTTGRNEKLFF	TGCGCCAGCAGCCAAAAGACGACAGGGCGTAATGAAAAACTGTTTTTT
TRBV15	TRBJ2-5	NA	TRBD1	CASGQGYQETQYF	TGTGCCAGCGGACAGGGGTACCAAGAGACCCAGTACTTC
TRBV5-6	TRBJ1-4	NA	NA	CASSLLNGGEKLFF	TGTGCCAGCAGCTTACTCAACGGGGGAGAAAAACTGTTTTTT
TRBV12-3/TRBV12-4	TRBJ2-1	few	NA	CASSPGRIGVRRDEQFF	TGTGCCAGCAGTCCCGGTAGGATTGGGGTTCGGAGGGATGAGCAGTTCTTC
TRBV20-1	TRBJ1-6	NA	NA	CSASLGVPVSPLHF	TGCAGTGCTTCCTTGGGGGTGCCGGTTTCACCCCTCCACTTT
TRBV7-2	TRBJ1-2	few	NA	CASSRQGPRNGYTF	TGTGCCAGCAGCCGTCAGGGGCCTCGCAATGGCTACACCTTC
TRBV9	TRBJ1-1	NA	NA	CASSGSGRMNTEAFF	TGTGCCAGCAGCGGGTCGGGACGGATGAACACTGAAGCTTTCTTT
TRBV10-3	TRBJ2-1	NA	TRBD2	CAISGLAGGNEQFF	TGTGCCATCAGTGGACTAGCGGGAGGCAATGAGCAGTTCTTC
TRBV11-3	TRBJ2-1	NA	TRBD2	CASSSGLAGGGRFF	TGTGCCAGCAGCTCCGGACTAGCGGGAGGAGGGCGGTTCTTC
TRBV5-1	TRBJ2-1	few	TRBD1	CASKRQGEDEQFF	TGCGCCAGCAAAAGACAGGGCGAGGATGAGCAGTTCTTC
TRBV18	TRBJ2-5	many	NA	CASFNSREQETQYF	TGTGCCAGCTTCAACTCTAGGGAACAAGAGACCCAGTACTTC
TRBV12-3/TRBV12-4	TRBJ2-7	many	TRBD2	CASSFLLAGGDEQYF	TGTGCCAGCAGTTTCCTACTAGCGGGAGGCGACGAGCAGTACTTC
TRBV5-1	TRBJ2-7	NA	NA	CASSLGQNLLPTYEQYF	TGCGCCAGCAGCTTGGGCCAGAACCTTCTTCCCACCTACGAGCAGTACTTC
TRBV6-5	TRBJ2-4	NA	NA	CASSYSGVLAKNIQYF	TGTGCCAGCAGTTACTCCGGGGTCCTGGCCAAAAACATTCAGTACTTC
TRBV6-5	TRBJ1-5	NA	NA	CASSYSKSRNQPQHF	TGTGCCAGCAGTTACTCGAAAAGCAGAAATCAGCCCCAGCATTTT
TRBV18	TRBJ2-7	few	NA	CASSPAVGGFNEQYF	TGTGCCAGCTCCCCCGCCGTGGGGGGCTTCAACGAGCAGTACTTC
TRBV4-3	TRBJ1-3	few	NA	CASSPRGGGNTIYF	TGCGCCAGCAGCCCTCGGGGGGGCGGAAACACCATATATTTT
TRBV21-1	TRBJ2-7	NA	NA	CASSNWSYEQYF	TGTGCCAGCAGCAACTGGTCCTACGAGCAGTACTTC
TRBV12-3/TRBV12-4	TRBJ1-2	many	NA	CASTLHNSYGYTF	TGTGCCAGCACCCTACATAATAGCTATGGCTACACCTTC
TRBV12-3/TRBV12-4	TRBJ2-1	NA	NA	CASSSRGWGGKYNEQVF	TGTGCCAGCAGTTCCCGCGGATGGGGCGGCAAATACAATGAGCAGGTCTTC
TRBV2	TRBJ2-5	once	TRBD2	CASSVTAGEETQYF	TGTGCCAGCAGTGTGACAGCGGGAGAAGAGACCCAGTACTTC
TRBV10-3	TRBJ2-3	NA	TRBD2	CAISEAGGTACTDTQYF	TGTGCCATCAGTGAGGCGGGAGGCACAGCCTGCACAGATACGCAGTATTTT
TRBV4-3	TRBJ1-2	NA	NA	CASSQGPGARGYTF	TGCGCCAGCAGCCAAGGGCCAGGGGCACGTGGCTACACCTTC
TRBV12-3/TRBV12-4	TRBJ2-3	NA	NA	CASSPRDFTDTQCF	TGTGCCAGCAGTCCCCGGGATTTCACAGATACGCAGTGTTTT
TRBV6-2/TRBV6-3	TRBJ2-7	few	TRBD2	CASSAPSGRSYEQYF	TGTGCCAGCAGCGCACCTAGCGGGAGGTCGTACGAGCAGTACTTC
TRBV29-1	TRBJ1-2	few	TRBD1	CAAGSGGHGYTF	TGCGCTGCGGGGTCAGGGGGTCACGGCTACACCTTC
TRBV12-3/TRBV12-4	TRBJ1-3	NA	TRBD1	CASSRLGTGVGNTIYF	TGTGCCAGCAGTCGCCTCGGGACAGGGGTAGGAAACACCATATATTTT
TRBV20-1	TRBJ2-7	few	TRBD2	CSAPREGGTYEQYF	TGCAGTGCCCCCCGCGAGGGAGGGACCTACGAGCAGTACTTC
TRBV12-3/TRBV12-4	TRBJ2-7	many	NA	CASSLVQHYEQYF	TGTGCCAGCAGTTTGGTTCAGCACTACGAGCAGTACTTC
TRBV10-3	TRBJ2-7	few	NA	CAISERFSYEQYF	TGTGCCATCAGTGAGCGTTTCTCCTACGAGCAGTACTTC
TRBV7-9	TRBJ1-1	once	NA	CASSLTPEAFF	TGTGCCAGCAGCCTCACCCCTGAAGCTTTCTTT
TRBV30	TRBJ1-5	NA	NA	CAWSNGAWNQPQHF	TGTGCCTGGAGTAACGGGGCTTGGAATCAGCCCCAGCATTTT
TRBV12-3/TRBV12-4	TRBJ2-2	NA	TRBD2	CASTILAGTGELFF	TGTGCCAGCACCATATTAGCGGGGACCGGGGAGCTGTTTTTT
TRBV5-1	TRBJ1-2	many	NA	CASSGGRSRGYTF	TGCGCCAGCAGCGGCGGACGGTCACGGGGCTACACCTTC
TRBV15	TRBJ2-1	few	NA	CATSRYQVSYNEQFF	TGTGCCACCAGCAGATATCAGGTATCCTACAATGAGCAGTTCTTC
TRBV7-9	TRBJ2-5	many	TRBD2	CASSRGTSGSSETQYF	TGTGCCAGCAGCCGGGGGACTAGCGGGAGCTCAGAGACCCAGTACTTC
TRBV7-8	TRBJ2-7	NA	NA	CASSKGILYEQYF	TGTGCCAGCAGTAAGGGAATCCTCTACGAGCAGTACTTC
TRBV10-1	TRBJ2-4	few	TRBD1	CASSGGTGGNIQYF	TGCGCCAGCAGTGGGGGGACAGGGGGAAACATTCAGTACTTC
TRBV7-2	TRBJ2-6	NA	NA	CASSYRHGTSGANVLTF	TGTGCCAGCAGCTACCGACACGGAACCTCTGGGGCCAACGTCCTGACTTTC
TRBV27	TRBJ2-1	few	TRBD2	CASSNSLRLAGYNEQFF	TGTGCCAGCAGTAATTCACTTCGACTAGCGGGTTACAATGAGCAGTTCTTC
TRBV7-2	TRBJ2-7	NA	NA	CASSPDTISDGNYEQYF	TGTGCCAGCAGCCCGGACACGATCAGCGACGGAAACTACGAGCAGTACTTC
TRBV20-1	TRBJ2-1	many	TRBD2	CSASRTSEDNEQFF	TGCAGTGCTTCGCGGACTAGCGAAGACAATGAGCAGTTCTTC
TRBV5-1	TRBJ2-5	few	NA	CASSFVGPQETQYF	TGCGCCAGCAGCTTCGTGGGCCCCCAGGAGACCCAGTACTTC
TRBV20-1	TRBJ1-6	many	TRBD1	CSASRPGQANSPLHF	TGCAGTGCATCGAGACCGGGACAGGCTAATTCACCCCTCCACTTT
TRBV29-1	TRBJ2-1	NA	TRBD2	CSPGIRASGRPDEQFF	TGCAGCCCAGGAATTCGGGCTAGCGGGAGGCCCGATGAGCAGTTCTTC
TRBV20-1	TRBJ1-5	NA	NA	CSASGTPLGDQPQHF	TGCAGTGCCAGTGGGACTCCCCTCGGCGATCAGCCCCAGCATTTT